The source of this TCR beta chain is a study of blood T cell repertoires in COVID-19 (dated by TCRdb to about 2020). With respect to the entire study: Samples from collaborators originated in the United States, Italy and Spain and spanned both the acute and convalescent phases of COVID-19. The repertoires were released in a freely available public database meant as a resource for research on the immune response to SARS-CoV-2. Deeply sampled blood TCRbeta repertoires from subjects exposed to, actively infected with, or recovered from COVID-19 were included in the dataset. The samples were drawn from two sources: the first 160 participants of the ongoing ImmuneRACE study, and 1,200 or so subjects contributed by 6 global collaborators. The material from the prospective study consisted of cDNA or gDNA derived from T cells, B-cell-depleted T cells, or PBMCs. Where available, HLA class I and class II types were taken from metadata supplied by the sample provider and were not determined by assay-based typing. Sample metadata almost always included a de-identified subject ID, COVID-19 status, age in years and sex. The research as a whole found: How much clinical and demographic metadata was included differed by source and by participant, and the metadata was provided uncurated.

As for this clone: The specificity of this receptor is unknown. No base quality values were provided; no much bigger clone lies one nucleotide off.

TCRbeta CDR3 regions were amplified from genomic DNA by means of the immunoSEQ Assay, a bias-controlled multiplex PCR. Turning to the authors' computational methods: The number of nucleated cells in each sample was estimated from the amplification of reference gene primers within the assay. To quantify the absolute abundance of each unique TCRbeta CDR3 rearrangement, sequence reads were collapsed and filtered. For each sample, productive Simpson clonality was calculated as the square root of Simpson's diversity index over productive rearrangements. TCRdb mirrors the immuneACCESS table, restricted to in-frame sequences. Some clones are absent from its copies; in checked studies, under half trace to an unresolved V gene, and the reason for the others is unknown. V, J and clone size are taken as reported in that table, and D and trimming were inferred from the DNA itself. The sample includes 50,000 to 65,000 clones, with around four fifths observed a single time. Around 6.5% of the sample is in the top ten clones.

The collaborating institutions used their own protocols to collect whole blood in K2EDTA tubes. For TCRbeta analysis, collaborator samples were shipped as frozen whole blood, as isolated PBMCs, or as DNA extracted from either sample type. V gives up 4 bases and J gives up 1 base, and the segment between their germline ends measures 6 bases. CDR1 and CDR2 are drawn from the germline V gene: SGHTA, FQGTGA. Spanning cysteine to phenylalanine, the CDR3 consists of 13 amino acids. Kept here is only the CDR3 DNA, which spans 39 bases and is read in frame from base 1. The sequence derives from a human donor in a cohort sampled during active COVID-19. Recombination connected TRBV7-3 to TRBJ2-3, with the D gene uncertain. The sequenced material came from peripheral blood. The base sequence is TGTGCCAGCAGCTATTTAGGCACAGATACGCAGTATTTT. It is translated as CASSYLGTDTQYF.